This TCR beta chain was found in a study of T-cell memory formation after mild COVID-19. Study-level points and caveats: In pre-infection memory, a portion of responding clones appeared, which suggested that cross-reactive memory joined.

Constant-segment primers served in 5'RACE that generated TCR alpha and TCR beta cDNA libraries bearing sample barcodes and UMIs. TCRdb independently ran MiXCR on the 5' RACE reads; one entry per CDR3 protein. The sample lists about 190,000 distinct CDR3 sequences, approximately 16% seen once, with about 2.4% in the top ten. The CDR3 runs to 15 residues. Germline values: CDR1 MNHEY, CDR2 SVGAGI. Between the trimmed V and J ends, which lost 3 bases and 2 bases, there was a span of 14 bases. This clonotype was counted a few times. The antigen is not known. The chain employs TRBV6-5 and TRBJ2-7; D might be TRBD1 (6 bases). This sequence was found in an adult woman who had mild COVID-19 (a few samples of this study predate the infection). Cell type and time point are not known. Sequencing used PBMCs or a T cell subset sorted from them (not recorded which). The CDR3 sequence: CASSYSYRAAYEQYF. The CDR3 bases are TGTGCCAGCAGTTATTCGTACAGGGCGGCCTACGAGCAGTACTTC.